A selection of T cell receptor beta chains follows, all from one sample in a study of OX40 agonist ivuxolimab in advanced cancers. This table comes from immunoSEQ multiplex PCR, and its TCRdb copy is limited to in-frame clones, with some not included. Of approximately 52,000 clones listed, 86% are singletons. Sequences were derived from CD4+ or CD8+ T cells sorted from blood, sampled in a trial of the OX40 agonist ivuxolimab. The receptors stem from an adult with an advanced solid tumor such as melanoma, head and neck, liver or kidney cancer. Both conserved end residues are part of each CDR3. Each record gives: V gene, J gene, clone size, D gene, CDR3 DNA, CDR3 protein. D genes are given only for firm matches. Clone size is stated in some rows and not others, as once, few, many or a class when expanded.

v_gene: TRBV19; j_gene: TRBJ2-2; abundance: .; d_gene: .; CDR3nt: TGTGCCAGTAGTATCGGCGAGCCGGGCTGGGGGGACACCGGGGAGCTGTTTTTT; CDR3aa: CASSIGEPGWGDTGELFF
v_gene: TRBV6-1; j_gene: TRBJ2-7; abundance: .; d_gene: TRBD1; CDR3nt: TGTGCCAGCAGTGATCCGGGACAGCTCTCTTCCTACGAGCAGTACTTC; CDR3aa: CASSDPGQLSSYEQYF
v_gene: TRBV4-1; j_gene: TRBJ1-1; abundance: .; d_gene: .; CDR3nt: TGCGCCAGCAGCCACAGGGCCTACACTGAAGCTTTCTTT; CDR3aa: CASSHRAYTEAFF
v_gene: TRBV29-1; j_gene: TRBJ2-5; abundance: once; d_gene: TRBD1; CDR3nt: TGCAGCGTCCACAAGGTGGGCCACAGGGGGGTCCAAGAGACCCAGTACTTC; CDR3aa: CSVHKVGHRGVQETQYF
v_gene: TRBV7-9; j_gene: TRBJ1-1; abundance: .; d_gene: .; CDR3nt: TGTGCCAGCAGTCCCGTCTCGAACACTGAAGCTTTCTTT; CDR3aa: CASSPVSNTEAFF
v_gene: TRBV19; j_gene: TRBJ1-5; abundance: .; d_gene: TRBD1; CDR3nt: TGTGCCACAAAATCACAGGGGGTCACTCAGCCCCAGCATTTT; CDR3aa: CATKSQGVTQPQHF
v_gene: TRBV19; j_gene: TRBJ1-5; abundance: .; d_gene: .; CDR3nt: TGTGCCAGTAGTATAGACAGGGCCCTGGGGGGGAGCAATCAGCCCCAGCATTTT; CDR3aa: CASSIDRALGGSNQPQHF
v_gene: TRBV9; j_gene: TRBJ2-5; abundance: .; d_gene: .; CDR3nt: TGTGCCAGCAGCGTAGAAGGAAGATACCAAGAGACCCAGTACTTC; CDR3aa: CASSVEGRYQETQYF
v_gene: TRBV15; j_gene: TRBJ2-7; abundance: .; d_gene: .; CDR3nt: TGTGCCACCAGCCTCCGCCGGGATTTCTACGAGCAGTACTTC; CDR3aa: CATSLRRDFYEQYF
v_gene: TRBV7-9; j_gene: TRBJ2-2; abundance: .; d_gene: .; CDR3nt: TGTGCCAGCAGCGGTATGAGCTCGAACACCGGGGAGCTGTTTTTT; CDR3aa: CASSGMSSNTGELFF
v_gene: TRBV9; j_gene: TRBJ2-3; abundance: .; d_gene: TRBD1; CDR3nt: TGTGCCAGCAGCGACGGACAGGGGGAGAGCACAGATACGCAGTATTTT; CDR3aa: CASSDGQGESTDTQYF
v_gene: TRBV27; j_gene: TRBJ1-4; abundance: few; d_gene: .; CDR3nt: TGTGCCAGCAGTTTATTAGGGGGGCGTGTAGAAAAACTGTTTTTT; CDR3aa: CASSLLGGRVEKLFF
v_gene: TRBV6-5; j_gene: TRBJ1-3; abundance: .; d_gene: .; CDR3nt: TGTGCCAGCAGTTACCGGGACTCTGGAAACACCATATATTTT; CDR3aa: CASSYRDSGNTIYF
v_gene: TRBV27; j_gene: TRBJ1-1; abundance: .; d_gene: TRBD1; CDR3nt: TGTGCCAGCAGCCTGACAGGGGGGAACACTGAAGCTTTCTTT; CDR3aa: CASSLTGGNTEAFF
v_gene: TRBV9; j_gene: TRBJ2-7; abundance: .; d_gene: .; CDR3nt: TGTGCCAGCAGCGCTGGCTACGAGCAGTACTTC; CDR3aa: CASSAGYEQYF
v_gene: TRBV7-2; j_gene: TRBJ2-5; abundance: .; d_gene: .; CDR3nt: TGTGCCAGCAGCTTAGTTGTGGGAGCCCAAGAGACCCAGTACTTC; CDR3aa: CASSLVVGAQETQYF
v_gene: TRBV19; j_gene: TRBJ2-3; abundance: once; d_gene: .; CDR3nt: TGTGCCAGTCGGCCAGGGAGCACAGATACGCAGTATTTT; CDR3aa: CASRPGSTDTQYF
v_gene: TRBV7-9; j_gene: TRBJ1-2; abundance: .; d_gene: .; CDR3nt: TGTGCCAGCACCTCGGGGGGCTATGGCTACACCTTC; CDR3aa: CASTSGGYGYTF
v_gene: TRBV7-2; j_gene: TRBJ2-7; abundance: .; d_gene: .; CDR3nt: TGTGCCAGCAGCTTAGGGACTCCACTCTTCTCCTACGAGCAGTACTTC; CDR3aa: CASSLGTPLFSYEQYF
v_gene: TRBV29-1; j_gene: TRBJ1-2; abundance: .; d_gene: .; CDR3nt: TGCAGCGTTGTTTCTGGGGACTATGGCTACACCTTC; CDR3aa: CSVVSGDYGYTF
v_gene: TRBV6-5; j_gene: TRBJ2-7; abundance: once; d_gene: .; CDR3nt: TGTGCCAGCAGTGCCGGGACCCCGAGCTCCTACGAGCAGTACTTC; CDR3aa: CASSAGTPSSYEQYF
v_gene: TRBV4-1; j_gene: TRBJ2-1; abundance: .; d_gene: .; CDR3nt: TGCGCCAGCAGCCACCCTTCGACTGGCAATGAGCAGTTCTTC; CDR3aa: CASSHPSTGNEQFF
v_gene: TRBV5-6; j_gene: TRBJ2-1; abundance: .; d_gene: .; CDR3nt: TGTGCCAGCAGCTTGGAAGGGAAGGGCTACAATGAGCAGTTCTTC; CDR3aa: CASSLEGKGYNEQFF
v_gene: TRBV27; j_gene: TRBJ2-1; abundance: once; d_gene: TRBD1; CDR3nt: TGTGCCAGCAGTCCGACTACAGGGGGCCTACCCTACAATGAGCAGTTCTTC; CDR3aa: CASSPTTGGLPYNEQFF
v_gene: TRBV18; j_gene: TRBJ1-5; abundance: .; d_gene: TRBD1; CDR3nt: TGTGCCAGCTCACCGGGCGGGACAGGGATTAATCAGCCCCAGCATTTT; CDR3aa: CASSPGGTGINQPQHF
v_gene: TRBV7-9; j_gene: TRBJ2-3; abundance: .; d_gene: TRBD2; CDR3nt: TGTGCCAGCAGCTTAGCGGCGGGGGTGGTGGATACGCAGTATTTT; CDR3aa: CASSLAAGVVDTQYF
v_gene: TRBV27; j_gene: TRBJ2-5; abundance: once; d_gene: TRBD1; CDR3nt: TGTGCCAGCAGTTTATTAGGACAGGGGAGGCTGGAGACCCAGTACTTC; CDR3aa: CASSLLGQGRLETQYF
v_gene: TRBV28; j_gene: TRBJ1-1; abundance: once; d_gene: .; CDR3nt: TGTGCCAGCAGGCCCAGCCCCAAGAACACTGAAGCTTTCTTT; CDR3aa: CASRPSPKNTEAFF
v_gene: TRBV6-6; j_gene: TRBJ1-4; abundance: .; d_gene: .; CDR3nt: TGTGCCAGCAGTCCGGGGGGTTGGGAAAAACTGTTTTTT; CDR3aa: CASSPGGWEKLFF
v_gene: TRBV6-6; j_gene: TRBJ1-2; abundance: .; d_gene: TRBD1; CDR3nt: TGTGCCAGCAGCCCCCGGGACAGAGCTAACTATGGCTACACCTTC; CDR3aa: CASSPRDRANYGYTF
v_gene: TRBV13; j_gene: TRBJ2-3; abundance: .; d_gene: .; CDR3nt: TGTGCCAGCAGCCCTGAGGGGGGGAGCACAGATACGCAGTATTTT; CDR3aa: CASSPEGGSTDTQYF
v_gene: TRBV9; j_gene: TRBJ2-7; abundance: .; d_gene: .; CDR3nt: TGTGCCAGCAGCGTAGGGCAGCTATACGAGCAGTACTTC; CDR3aa: CASSVGQLYEQYF
v_gene: TRBV11-2; j_gene: TRBJ1-1; abundance: medium-sized; d_gene: .; CDR3nt: TGTGCCAGCAGCTTCGCCTCGACGGGCACTGAAGCTTTCTTT; CDR3aa: CASSFASTGTEAFF
v_gene: TRBV27; j_gene: TRBJ2-7; abundance: .; d_gene: .; CDR3nt: TGTGCCAGCAGTTTGGTGGGGGGCTACGAGCAGTACTTC; CDR3aa: CASSLVGGYEQYF
v_gene: TRBV9; j_gene: TRBJ1-5; abundance: .; d_gene: .; CDR3nt: TGTGCCAGCAGCCCCACACCTAGCAATCAGCCCCAGCATTTT; CDR3aa: CASSPTPSNQPQHF
v_gene: TRBV27; j_gene: TRBJ2-3; abundance: .; d_gene: TRBD2; CDR3nt: TGTGCCAGCAGCTCCTCCGGGACTAGCGGGGGGGCATGGGATACGCAGTATTTT; CDR3aa: CASSSSGTSGGAWDTQYF
v_gene: TRBV6-5; j_gene: TRBJ2-1; abundance: .; d_gene: .; CDR3nt: TGTGCCAGCAGCTATAGTGGGGCCTACCAGGGTGAGCAGTTCTTC; CDR3aa: CASSYSGAYQGEQFF
v_gene: TRBV28; j_gene: TRBJ1-2; abundance: .; d_gene: .; CDR3nt: TGTGCCAGCAGTTCTCCGACGCTAAGGGCTGGCTACACCTTC; CDR3aa: CASSSPTLRAGYTF
v_gene: TRBV7-9; j_gene: TRBJ2-1; abundance: .; d_gene: TRBD2; CDR3nt: TGTGCCAGCAGCTCCCCACTAGCGGGGGCCTACAATGAGCAGTTCTTC; CDR3aa: CASSSPLAGAYNEQFF
v_gene: TRBV28; j_gene: TRBJ2-1; abundance: .; d_gene: TRBD2; CDR3nt: TGTGCCAGCAGCCCCGGGGGGGCGGACTCCTACAATGAGCAGTTCTTC; CDR3aa: CASSPGGADSYNEQFF
v_gene: TRBV6-5; j_gene: TRBJ2-2; abundance: .; d_gene: .; CDR3nt: TGTGCCAGCAGTTACTCTCCGGTTTCCGGGGAGCTGTTTTTT; CDR3aa: CASSYSPVSGELFF
v_gene: TRBV5-6; j_gene: TRBJ2-3; abundance: once; d_gene: .; CDR3nt: TGTGCCAGCAGCTCAACAGGGTTCACAGATACGCAGTATTTT; CDR3aa: CASSSTGFTDTQYF
v_gene: TRBV4-1; j_gene: TRBJ1-2; abundance: .; d_gene: .; CDR3nt: TGCGCCAGCAGCCAAGGGGCCTCGTATGGCTACACCTTC; CDR3aa: CASSQGASYGYTF
v_gene: TRBV6-5; j_gene: TRBJ1-2; abundance: .; d_gene: TRBD1; CDR3nt: TGTGCCAGCAGTTCGACCGGGACAGCCTATGGCTACACCTTC; CDR3aa: CASSSTGTAYGYTF
v_gene: TRBV5-4; j_gene: TRBJ1-2; abundance: .; d_gene: TRBD1; CDR3nt: TGTGCCAGCAGCTTGGCGACAGGGGCTAACTATGGCTACACCTTC; CDR3aa: CASSLATGANYGYTF
v_gene: TRBV28; j_gene: TRBJ2-2; abundance: .; d_gene: .; CDR3nt: TGTGCCAGCAGATCCCGGACGGCGAACACCGGGGAGCTGTTTTTT; CDR3aa: CASRSRTANTGELFF
v_gene: TRBV10-3; j_gene: TRBJ2-7; abundance: .; d_gene: TRBD1; CDR3nt: TGTGCCATCAGTGAGTCGGACAGGAGATACGTCGAGCAGTACTTC; CDR3aa: CAISESDRRYVEQYF
v_gene: TRBV7-9; j_gene: TRBJ2-7; abundance: .; d_gene: .; CDR3nt: TGTGCCAGCAGCCGACCCTTCTCAGTCCACCCCTACGAGCAGTACTTC; CDR3aa: CASSRPFSVHPYEQYF
v_gene: TRBV4-3; j_gene: TRBJ1-4; abundance: .; d_gene: .; CDR3nt: TGCGCCAGCAGCCAAGATCGAATAGTAACTAATGAAAAACTGTTTTTT; CDR3aa: CASSQDRIVTNEKLFF
v_gene: TRBV27; j_gene: TRBJ1-6; abundance: .; d_gene: .; CDR3nt: TGTGCCAGCAGTTTGTTGGGTTCGCTTAATTCACCCCTCCACTTT; CDR3aa: CASSLLGSLNSPLHF
v_gene: TRBV9; j_gene: TRBJ1-5; abundance: .; d_gene: .; CDR3nt: TGTGCCAGCAGCGTAGACGACGGCCGCAATCAGCCCCAGCATTTT; CDR3aa: CASSVDDGRNQPQHF
v_gene: TRBV6-5; j_gene: TRBJ2-3; abundance: .; d_gene: .; CDR3nt: TGTGCCAGCAGTTACGACAGTCTTTCTTCCACAGATACGCAGTATTTT; CDR3aa: CASSYDSLSSTDTQYF
v_gene: TRBV6-1; j_gene: TRBJ1-1; abundance: .; d_gene: .; CDR3nt: TGTGCCAGCAAAGCGACGGACACTGAAGCTTTCTTT; CDR3aa: CASKATDTEAFF
v_gene: TRBV29-1; j_gene: TRBJ1-1; abundance: .; d_gene: .; CDR3nt: TGCAGCGTCCCCGAGAACACTGAAGCTTTCTTT; CDR3aa: CSVPENTEAFF